A selection of T cell receptor beta chains follows, all from one sample in a study of T-cell reconstitution after alpha-beta-depleted transplantation in children. TCRdb reprocessed the PCR reads with MiXCR, giving one entry per CDR3 protein. The sample lists hundreds of thousands of distinct CDR3 sequences; more than 20% were seen once. The source was PBMCs, mostly from graft donor cells, collected 360 days after TCRalphabeta/CD19-depleted stem cell transplant. These receptors were taken from a female patient between 2 and 15 years old who had a stem cell transplant for congenital amegakaryocytic thrombocytopenia, so the T cells may come from the graft donor. The CDR3 runs from the conserved cysteine through the conserved F or W. Each record gives: CDR3 protein, V gene.

CASSQEHLAGYEQYF TRBV4-2
CASTQGSSGTEAFF TRBV19
CATSRGQGTYEQYF TRBV15
CASSPLSEIYEQYF TRBV7-8
CASRDYVRMDEQFF TRBV5-1
CASTRELASYNEQFF TRBV5-1
CASSFSGKVGEQYF TRBV7-9
CASSWQGPTTGELFF TRBV12-3/TRBV12-4
CASSPAAGAETQYF TRBV7-7
CASIQGFGVTQYF TRBV7-2
CASSQVVYEQYF TRBV3-1
CATVPRVLGYNEQFF TRBV15
CASSHGTAQNTEAFF TRBV5-1
CASSFGTEQFF TRBV7-9
CASGLTSTVPDTQYF TRBV2
CASSTTGKAKNIQYF TRBV12-3/TRBV12-4
CASSLSWKNTEAFF TRBV12-3/TRBV12-4
CASSPGPRDRVVSPLHF TRBV5-1
CASSDRSRGTGELFF TRBV6-4
CSVGVSSGANVLTF TRBV29-1
CSAAPGQGYDTEAFF TRBV20-1
CASSWDITGELFF TRBV5-1
CASSLVAGADVYEQYF TRBV5-1
CASSLAGGSASDEQFF TRBV12-3/TRBV12-4
CASSGGTGDMNTEAFF TRBV5-1
CASSQELRRESTYNEQFF TRBV3-1
CASTKAGTSGNTIYF TRBV7-2
CATSRSRANYGYTF TRBV15
CSASSEQFF TRBV20-1
CASSLVSGGGTGELFF TRBV5-1
CASSPRTWREGTGELFF TRBV5-5
CASSQEGGLAGGLSTGTQYF TRBV14
CSSGYTDTQYF TRBV20-1
CASNPLNPRYEQYF TRBV6-1
CSAQTSIEQFF TRBV20-1
CASRSSGVTETQYF TRBV12-3/TRBV12-4
CASSYAGPANTEAFF TRBV6-5
CASKFDRVDEQFF TRBV12-3/TRBV12-4
CASSPTRRDRGQKTQYF TRBV12-3/TRBV12-4
CASSPQARASGSYEQYF TRBV4-3
CASSLGGTDRAKNIQYF TRBV12-3/TRBV12-4
CASSPGEAYNEQFF TRBV7-3
CASRGGAFNEQFF TRBV2
CASSRTGGIEQFF TRBV7-3
CSASGEKAAEAFF TRBV20-1
CASRDSGSYYGYTF TRBV25-1
CASRNRDRDEQYF TRBV6-1